Listed here are 13 T cell receptor beta chains from one sample, sequenced in a study of shared clonotypes between healthy human individuals. Here immunoSEQ multiplex PCR was the method, and the copy in TCRdb shows in-frame clones only, minus some. The table lists roughly 2,300,000 clones, 85% to 95% of them singletons, with around 0.4% in the top ten. The sample comprised naive CD4+ T cells from PBMCs. Regarding subset: CD45RA+ positively selected. These receptor sequences come from a man between 18 and 35 years old in good health. Some clones in this sample may be carry-over from other donors' samples.

The rearrangement uses TRBV27 and TRBJ1-2; 12 nucleotides match TRBD1. The germline V gene has CDR1 MNHEY and CDR2 SMNVEV (reference sequence). The trim removed 7 bases at V and 7 bases at J, leaving 4 bases unmatched. This CDR3 has 13 amino acids. The CDR3 loop reads CASKGTGGSGYTF. CDR3 sequence (DNA): TGTGCCAGCAAGGGGACAGGGGGCTCTGGCTACACCTTC.

V and J are TRBV6-4 and TRBJ2-1; 9 positions agree with TRBD2. With V trimmed by 3 bases and J by 6 bases, 6 bases remained unmatched. The CDR3 runs 15 residues. Germline CDR1 reads MRHNA; CDR2 reads SNTAGT. In nucleotides, the CDR3 is TGTGCCAGCAGTGAGAGTAGCGGGAGTACCAATGAGCAGTTCTTC. This sequence encodes CASSESSGSTNEQFF.

Written as DNA, the CDR3 is TGTGCCAGCAGCTTGGTAACTAGCGGGAGTCTCCAAGAGACCCAGTACTTC. Translation gives CASSLVTSGSLQETQYF. The V call is TRBV5-4, the J call TRBJ2-5, with 11 bases that match TRBD2. This CDR3 has 17 residues. The V gene's germline CDR1 is SGHNT and CDR2 YYREEE (reference sequence). The ends lost 0 bases at V and 1 base at J; junction bases unmatched: 5.

The chain uses TRBV7-9 and TRBJ2-3, with TRBD1 matching over 8 bases. The CDR3 extends over 16 amino acids. Germline V gene sequence: CDR1 SEHNR, CDR2 FQNEAQ (reference sequence). Germline trimming cut 4 bases from V and 0 bases from J; bases unmatched to any gene: 6. The CDR3 region has the DNA TGTGCCAGCAGCTATCGGACAGGGCGAAGCACAGATACGCAGTATTTT. Translation: CASSYRTGRSTDTQYF.

This clone was counted a single time. The genes are TRBV5-1 and TRBJ2-1; TRBD1 matches at 7 bases. This CDR3 is 15 amino acids long. Germline V CDR1 and CDR2: SGHRS, YFSETQ. The V and J ends lost 4 bases and 5 bases, in that order; junction bases with no gene match: 9. The CDR3 DNA sequence: TGCGCCAGCAGCGAGGGACCACAGGGGAACAATGAGCAGTTCTTC. The encoded protein is CASSEGPQGNNEQFF.

J is TRBJ2-7 and V is TRBV27, with 9 bases matching TRBD1. The CDR3 is made up of 16 amino acids. Trimming took 3 bases from V and 7 from J; bases not matched to a gene: 13. Germline V CDR1 and CDR2: MNHEY, SMNVEV (reference sequence). The CDR3, as DNA: TGTGCCAGCAGTTTGGCATCTCCCGGGACAGGGCGGGAGCAGTACTTC. As protein: CASSLASPGTGREQYF.

V gene TRBV7-6 combines with J gene TRBJ2-1; 12 bases agree with TRBD2. The germline V gene has CDR1 SGHVS and CDR2 FNYEAQ. Trimming at V came to 4 bases and at J to 0 bases, leaving 4 bases not matched to a gene. The CDR3 length is 17 residues. The CDR3 here is CASSYGLAGSSYNEQFF. CDR3 nucleotides: TGTGCCAGCAGCTACGGACTAGCGGGGAGCTCCTACAATGAGCAGTTCTTC.

This sequence joins TRBV28 and TRBJ2-1; D possibly corresponds to TRBD2 (6 bases). V was shortened by 4 bases and J by 1 base, with 17 bases between the two germline ends. In germline, CDR1 is MDHEN, CDR2 SYDVKM. The CDR3 loop spans 17 amino acids. The CDR3 sequence is CASSSLVGRGSYNEQFF. The CDR3 bases are TGTGCCAGCAGTTCACTTGTGGGGCGGGGTTCCTACAATGAGCAGTTCTTC.

V gene TRBV6-5 combines with J gene TRBJ2-3; D is undetermined. V lost 3 bases to trimming and J lost 7 bases, with 5 bases between them. Germline V gives CDR1 MNHEY, CDR2 SVGAGI. The CDR3 extends over 11 amino acids. CDR3 region: CASSYGYTQYF. The CDR3 DNA reads as TGTGCCAGCAGTTATGGTTATACGCAGTATTTT.

As regards this clone: Other DNA sequences from this sample encode an identical CDR3 as well. The chain couples TRBV27 to TRBJ2-5; D gene ambiguous. Germline V gene data show CDR1 as MNHEY and CDR2 as SMNVEV (reference sequence). V shed 0 bases and J shed 5 bases, with 7 bases lying between them. The CDR3 has 13 amino acids. The CDR3 DNA is TGTGCCAGCAGTTTATCTAAGTGGGAGACCCAGTACTTC. It yields the protein CASSLSKWETQYF.

The table lists this clone with a count of one. The chain couples TRBV5-8 to TRBJ2-5; the D gene is possibly TRBD1 (6 bases). Germline CDR1 SGHTS, CDR2 YDEGEE. The CDR3 sequence is 15 residues long. V gave up 4 bases and J gave up 3 bases, with 16 bases separating them. For the CDR3, the DNA is TGTGCCAGCAGCCCACGGTGGACAGCGGAAGAGACCCAGTACTTC. This translates into CASSPRWTAEETQYF.

To note about this clone: At the DNA level, this CDR3 is encoded by other sequences in the same sample as well. The chain joins TRBV6-5 to TRBJ2-7, with 9 bases identical to TRBD2. Germline CDR1 is MNHEY and CDR2 is SVGAGI. CDR3 size: 14 residues. V lost 5 bases, J lost 6 bases, and 8 bases stayed unmatched. The CDR3 protein is CASSLLAGVGEQYF. CDR3 in DNA: TGTGCCAGCAGTCTCTTAGCGGGAGTGGGCGAGCAGTACTTC.

This sequence joins TRBV4-1 and TRBJ1-2; 11 bases are a match to TRBD1. Germline CDR1 MGHRA, CDR2 YSYEKL. This CDR3 has 18 residues. Unmatched junction bases numbered 11, after V lost 2 bases and J lost 3 bases. The CDR3 DNA reads as TGCGCCAGCAGCCAAACTGCGAGTAAGGGACAGGGGGACTATGGCTACACCTTC. Translating it yields CASSQTASKGQGDYGYTF.